This record concerns one T cell receptor beta chain sequence. This clone was seen only a few times. Its cognate antigen has yet to be identified. No much larger clonotype is one base removed from it; base qualities were not supplied. CDR1 and CDR2, per the germline V gene, are SGHVS and FQNEAQ. V is pruned by 1 base and J by 11 bases, leaving 8 bases of the junction without a gene match. Its CDR3 holds 14 amino acids, cysteine through phenylalanine. Kept here is only the CDR3 DNA, which spans 42 bases and is read in frame from base 1. The sample is drawn from a study of shared clonotypes between healthy human individuals (dated by TCRdb to between 2020 and 2021). General notes on the study: The cohort comprised two women and a few men aged 18 to 49 years. For each donor, CD4 naive and CD4 memory were each run on three plates, CD8 naive on two plates, and CD8 memory on one plate. The study deeply sequenced blood TCR repertoires of about 5 healthy adults to estimate repertoire size and the extent of clonotype sharing between individuals. Different laboratories and diverse techniques were used to prepare libraries and sequence TCR repertoires, to increase sequencing depth and limit assay-specific biases. Each donor's leukapheresis produced roughly between roughly 0.85 and 9.5 billion PBMCs. Broad study findings and their caveats: Because the study included a small number of donors, the genetic and exposure-history diversity represented was limited. Clonotypes shared by all four sorted-subset donors showed higher generation probabilities than non-shared clonotypes. Based on pairwise subsampling, the degree of clonotype sharing among donors was expected to be affected by sequencing depth. Naive subsets generally had larger estimated clonotype richness than memory subsets did. When several donors were compared, the shared fraction of clonotypes was around 5% for naive CD4, 3.5% to 4% for naive CD8, 2% to 2.5% for memory CD4, and less than 0.5% for memory CD8. Only blood was sampled, and tissue TCR repertoires likely differ from those in blood. Rarefaction of sorted-subset datasets indicated incomplete sequencing despite the large sequencing depth.

The donors were healthy, HIV-negative adults who had no recently reported acute infections or vaccinations. Every donor was a Caucasian adult residing in Nashville, Tennessee, USA. CD4+ T cells were enriched by magnetic negative selection, after which naive cells were positively selected on CD45RA and the negative fraction was taken as the memory subset. Blood was collected by leukapheresis, and PBMCs were isolated by Ficoll-Histopaque density gradient centrifugation and then cryopreserved in liquid nitrogen vapor phase. Analytical flow cytometry was used to check the purity and quantity of every magnetically sorted T cell population. From each sorted fraction, genomic DNA was isolated and quantified by UV absorbance on a Nanodrop 2000c. Using the deep immunoSEQ assay, multiplex PCR amplified TCR CDR3 regions from genomic DNA. For each cell subset, the extracted genomic DNA was distributed evenly across all wells of several immunoSEQ 96-well plates, and each plate served as one replicate. For sorted subsets, about 210 ng of genomic DNA, equivalent to some 30,000 T cell genomes, went into each replicate PCR. Purified libraries were measured with a Qubit 3.0 fluorometer, size-checked on a Bioanalyzer 2100, and measured again with the KAPA Library Quantification kit. Every immunoSEQ 96-well plate was sequenced on a dedicated single-read 150-cycle Illumina NextSeq 550 flow cell. On the study's bioinformatics: The immunoSEQ output contained only junctional sequences without quality scores, so filtering could not match that applied to full-length reads. To assign V/J genes and CDR3, sequences were annotated against IMGT germline references using PyIR, a Python wrapper for IgBLAST v1.9. Any read was removed if the V/J assignment was weak (E-value above 1e-6), the CDR3 was missing, or the read contained stop codons, out-of-frame junctions, or ambiguous translated residues. A V3J clonotype was defined by an identical inferred V gene, J gene, and CDR3 amino acid sequence. To compute the percentage overlap between repertoires, the number of shared unique clonotypes was divided by the size of the smaller repertoire. Three approaches were used to assess repertoire richness: RTK rarefaction, the Chao1 estimator, and Recon v2.1 estimates of unobserved clonotypes. OLGA was used to compute generation probabilities for all TCRbeta clonotypes that the gDNA method yielded from a handful of donors. TCRdb took over this immuneACCESS table, retaining in-frame rearrangements with V and J assigned. Such tables are incomplete; in checked studies, under half of the missing clones stem from an unresolved V gene, and the remainder is unexplained. From that table come the V and J calls and clone size; the DNA was used to work out D and trimming. The sample records about 700,000 clones, 74% of which are singletons. Less than 2% of the sample rests with the top ten.

The sample consisted of memory CD4+ T cells sorted from blood. The cell subset or site label for this specimen denotes: CD45RA-negative fraction. The rearranged chain carries TRBV7-8 and TRBJ1-5, and 7 junctional nucleotides match TRBD1. This receptor was obtained from a young woman in good health. The CDR3 protein: CASSLGTGSGAQHF. The sequenced DNA: TGTGCCAGCAGCTTAGGGACAGGTTCCGGAGCCCAGCATTTT.